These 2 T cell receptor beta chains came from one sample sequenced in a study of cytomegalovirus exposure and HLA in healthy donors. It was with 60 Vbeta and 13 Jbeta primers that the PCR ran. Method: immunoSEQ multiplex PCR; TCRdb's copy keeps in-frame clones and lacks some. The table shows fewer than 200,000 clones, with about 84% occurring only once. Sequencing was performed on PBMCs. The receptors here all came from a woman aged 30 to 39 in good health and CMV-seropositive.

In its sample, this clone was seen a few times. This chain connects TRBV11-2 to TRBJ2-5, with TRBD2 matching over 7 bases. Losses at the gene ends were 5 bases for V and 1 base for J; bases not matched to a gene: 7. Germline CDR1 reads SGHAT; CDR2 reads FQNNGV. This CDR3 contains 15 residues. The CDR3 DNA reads TGTGCCAGCAGCCCCTCTCCTAGCGGCCAAGAGACCCAGTACTTC. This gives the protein CASSPSPSGQETQYF.

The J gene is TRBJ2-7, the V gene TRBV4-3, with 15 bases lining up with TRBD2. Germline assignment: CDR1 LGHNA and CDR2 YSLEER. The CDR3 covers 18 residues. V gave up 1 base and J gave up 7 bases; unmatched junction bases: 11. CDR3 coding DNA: TGCGCCAGCAGCCAAGGGGGACTAGCGGGAGGCCTCCGCCGAGAGCAGTACTTC. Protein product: CASSQGGLAGGLRREQYF.